This T cell receptor beta chain was identified during a study of post-analysis software for immune sequencing data. Turning to the study itself: Patients had relapsing-remitting, secondary progressive or progressive-relapsing multiple sclerosis; some lacked subtype.

With respect to this clonotype: Its specificity is unknown.

cDNA libraries of TCR beta carried unique molecular identifiers. Input populations of 1 to 10 million T cells gave rise to approximately 500,000 cDNA molecules. TCRdb reanalysed the PCR reads using MiXCR and keeps one entry per CDR3 protein. The table shows some 690,000 distinct CDR3 sequences, with approximately 60% occurring only once. Study-level results: There were about 5 TRBV segments more frequent in patients than controls, and TRBV5-6, TRBV5-1 and TRBV20-1 were among them. F measure clustering grouped samples strongly by preparation batch. Diversity measured as normalized Chao1 was significantly lower in multiple sclerosis patients than in controls.

Germline assignment: CDR1 DFQATT and CDR2 SNEGSKA (reference sequence). This CDR3 contains 14 residues. The chain uses TRBV20-1 and TRBJ2-1, with D possibly being TRBD2 (5 bases). The J call could be wrong; TRBJ2-7 is a better fit for the DNA end. The sample was blood. The origin of this receptor is a girl aged 2 to 10 with multiple sclerosis. CDR3 bases: TGCAGTGCCGTAGCGCCCAGCTCCTACAATGAGCAGTACTTC. Amino acids: CSAVAPSSYNEQYF.